The T cell receptor beta chain described here comes from a study of cytomegalovirus exposure and HLA in healthy donors. Study-level results: There were some public TCRs occurring in many donors, but most TCR sequences were rare.

Germline assignment: CDR1 SNHLY and CDR2 FYNNEI. CDR3 length: 11 amino acids. Trimming left V 4 bases short and J 8 bases short, with 6 bases between. The protocol was immunoSEQ multiplex PCR, while the TCRdb copy is restricted to in-frame clones and leaves out a portion. The table has more than 300,000 clones, approximately 90% seen once. In the case of this clone: Its specificity is unknown.

V usage is TRBV2 and J usage is TRBJ2-1, with D possibly TRBD2 on 5 matching bases. This sequence originates from a woman between 18 and 29 years old in good health and CMV-seronegative. Sequenced input: PBMCs. The CDR3 nucleotides read TGTGCCAGCAGTGTGGAGGATGAGCAGTTCTTC. It encodes CASSVEDEQFF.